This T cell receptor (beta chain) appears in the sequencing data of a study of cytomegalovirus exposure and HLA in healthy donors. On the study more broadly: Later analysis reported that the 95 to 150 validation repertoires shared the platform of the 600 to 750 first-cohort repertoires. Study-wide results and caveats: Reported performance of the classifier showed diagnosis of cytomegalovirus status with high specificity and sensitivity. Whilst most TCR sequences proved rare, a subset of public TCRs occurred across many donors. Over 150 TCR beta chains were listed as cytomegalovirus-associated.

CDR3 length: 15 amino acids. From germline, CDR1 is SGDLS and CDR2 YYNGEE. V was cut by 0 bases and J by 2 bases, with 9 bases left in between. Concerning this clone itself: Its antigen is unknown.

The assay was immunoSEQ multiplex PCR, and TCRdb's table has in-frame clones only and misses some. The repertoire holds roughly 100,000 clones, with 88% as singletons. The sample comprised PBMCs. This chain uses TRBV9 with TRBJ2-1; the D gene is possibly TRBD2 (5 bases). The receptor was derived from a woman under 30 in good health and CMV-seropositive. The CDR3 loop is CASSVAGGTYNEQFF. CDR3 coding DNA: TGTGCCAGCAGCGTAGCCGGAGGTACCTACAATGAGCAGTTCTTC.